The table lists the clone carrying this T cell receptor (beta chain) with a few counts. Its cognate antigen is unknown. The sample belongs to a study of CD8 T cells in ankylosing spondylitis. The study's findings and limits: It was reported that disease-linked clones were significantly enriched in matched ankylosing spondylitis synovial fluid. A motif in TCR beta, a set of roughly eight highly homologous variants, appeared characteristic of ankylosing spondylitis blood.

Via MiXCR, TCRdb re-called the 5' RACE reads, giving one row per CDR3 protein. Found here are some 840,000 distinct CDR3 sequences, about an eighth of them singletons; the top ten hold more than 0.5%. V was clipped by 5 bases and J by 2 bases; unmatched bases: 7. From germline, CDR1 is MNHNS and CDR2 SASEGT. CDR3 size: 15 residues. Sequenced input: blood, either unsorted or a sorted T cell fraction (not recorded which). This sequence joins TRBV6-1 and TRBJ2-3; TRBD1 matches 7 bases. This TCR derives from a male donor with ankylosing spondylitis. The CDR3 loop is CASSRWTGDTDTQYF. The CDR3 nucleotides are TGTGCCAGCAGTAGATGGACAGGCGACACAGATACGCAGTATTTT.